Listed below are T cell receptor beta chains from one sample, sequenced in a study of CD4 T cells in relation to SARS-CoV-2 and coronaviruses. Profiling relied on immunoSEQ multiplex PCR, and the TCRdb table lists in-frame clones only, not all of them. The data contain about 37,000 clones, less than 85% of them singletons. No antigens are known for them. Sequenced input: naive CD4+ T cells from PBMCs, cultured in vitro. The receptor source for this set is an adult with COVID-19. CDR3s include the opening cysteine and the closing phenylalanine or tryptophan. The D gene is left open where the match is weak. For some rows the clone size is stated as once, few or many, or as a class when expanded; others skip it.

abundance	d_gene	v_gene	j_gene	len	CDR3aa	CDR3nt
.	.	TRBV7-2	TRBJ2-7	18	CASSSLRQVGGSFYEQYF	TGTGCCAGCAGCTCCCTCAGGCAGGTCGGCGGGTCCTTTTACGAGCAGTACTTC
.	TRBD2	TRBV2	TRBJ2-1	18	CASSRSNVAGGSYNEQFF	TGTGCCAGCAGTCGTTCTAACGTAGCGGGAGGATCCTACAATGAGCAGTTCTTC
.	TRBD1	TRBV18	TRBJ2-3	16	CASSPGGTGYTDTQYF	TGTGCCAGCTCGCCCGGCGGGACAGGGTACACAGATACGCAGTATTTT
.	TRBD1	TRBV6-6	TRBJ2-5	14	CASSRTGEGETQYF	TGTGCCAGCAGTCGAACAGGGGAAGGGGAGACCCAGTACTTC
.	.	TRBV7-9	TRBJ2-3	14	CASRGGGGIDTQYF	TGTGCCAGCAGGGGCGGTGGGGGTATAGATACGCAGTATTTT
.	TRBD1	TRBV19	TRBJ2-2	17	CASSPRGQAANTGELFF	TGTGCCAGTAGTCCCAGAGGACAGGCCGCGAACACCGGGGAGCTGTTTTTT
.	.	TRBV7-2	TRBJ1-6	13	CATSLGGVSPLHF	TGTGCCACGTCCCTGGGGGGGGTTTCACCCCTCCACTTT
.	TRBD1	TRBV28	TRBJ1-5	16	CASRTGGPVGNQPQHF	TGTGCCAGCAGGACAGGGGGACCCGTGGGCAATCAGCCCCAGCATTTT
.	TRBD2	TRBV7-8	TRBJ2-3	17	CASSTALAGEVADTQYF	TGTGCCAGCAGCACCGCACTAGCGGGAGAGGTCGCAGATACGCAGTATTTT
.	TRBD2	TRBV7-9	TRBJ2-3	16	CASTQLAGKSTDTQYF	TGTGCCAGCACCCAATTAGCGGGAAAAAGCACAGATACGCAGTATTTT
.	.	TRBV9	TRBJ2-1	13	CASSSDDFGEQFF	TGTGCCAGCAGCTCGGACGATTTCGGTGAGCAGTTCTTC
.	TRBD2	TRBV18	TRBJ2-3	20	CASSPPRLAGVSIVADTQYF	TGTGCCAGCTCACCCCCCAGACTAGCGGGAGTATCGATCGTAGCAGATACGCAGTATTTT
.	TRBD1	TRBV9	TRBJ1-2	16	CASSVVNRQGIRGYTF	TGTGCCAGCAGCGTAGTAAATCGACAGGGGATCAGGGGCTACACCTTC
.	TRBD2	TRBV5-4	TRBJ2-5	16	CASSEIGTSGSETQYF	TGTGCCAGCAGCGAGATTGGGACTAGCGGGAGTGAGACCCAGTACTTC
.	TRBD1	TRBV2	TRBJ2-1	11	CASGQVYEQFF	TGTGCCAGCGGACAGGTTTATGAGCAGTTCTTC
.	.	TRBV19	TRBJ2-7	15	CASSSSSGGTYEQYF	TGTGCCAGTAGTTCTTCGTCGGGCGGGACCTACGAGCAGTACTTC
.	TRBD1	TRBV28	TRBJ1-5	16	CASSPGQGVSNQPQHF	TGTGCCAGCAGTCCGGGACAGGGGGTGAGCAATCAGCCCCAGCATTTT
few	TRBD1	TRBV10-3	TRBJ2-2	16	CAIRVDRGYGTGELFF	TGTGCCATCCGCGTCGACAGGGGGTATGGCACCGGGGAGCTGTTTTTT
.	.	TRBV6-1	TRBJ2-1	16	CASSESWRSSYNEQFF	TGTGCCAGCAGTGAAAGCTGGAGGAGCTCCTACAATGAGCAGTTCTTC
.	TRBD2	TRBV6-2/TRBV6-3	TRBJ2-1	19	CASSYELAARFRSYNEQFF	TGTGCCAGCAGTTACGAACTAGCGGCCCGGTTCCGCTCGTACAATGAGCAGTTCTTC
few	.	TRBV6-1	TRBJ2-7	13	CASSEAWDYEQYF	TGTGCCAGCAGTGAAGCGTGGGACTACGAGCAGTACTTC
.	TRBD2	TRBV5-1	TRBJ2-1	16	CASSQGTSGRNPEQFF	TGCGCCAGCAGCCAGGGGACTAGCGGGAGGAACCCCGAGCAGTTCTTC
.	TRBD2	TRBV5-1	TRBJ2-3	14	CAAPSGFPTDTQYF	TGCGCCGCCCCTAGCGGGTTCCCCACAGATACGCAGTATTTT
.	.	TRBV28	TRBJ2-7	14	CASSLYSGGAEQYF	TGTGCCAGCAGTTTATACTCTGGTGGCGCCGAGCAGTACTTC
.	.	TRBV6-6	TRBJ2-7	13	CASSLGTSFEQYF	TGTGCCAGCAGTTTGGGGACCTCATTCGAGCAGTACTTC
.	.	TRBV12-3/TRBV12-4	TRBJ2-3	12	CASSFVLSTQYF	TGTGCCAGCAGTTTTGTCCTGTCTACGCAGTATTTT
.	TRBD2	TRBV5-4	TRBJ2-1	15	CASSYPGLAVNEQFF	TGTGCCAGCAGCTACCCGGGACTAGCGGTCAATGAGCAGTTCTTC
.	TRBD2	TRBV28	TRBJ2-1	15	CASSLFGGRGGEQFF	TGTGCCAGCAGTTTATTTGGCGGGAGAGGTGGTGAGCAGTTCTTC
.	.	TRBV19	TRBJ2-6	14	CASSISSGANVLTF	TGTGCCAGTAGTATCTCATCTGGGGCCAACGTCCTGACTTTC
.	.	TRBV10-3	TRBJ2-5	18	CAISVSHRGPTDTETQYF	TGTGCCATCAGTGTTTCGCACCGGGGACCAACTGACACCGAGACCCAGTACTTC
.	TRBD2	TRBV6-5	TRBJ2-3	15	CASTGLAGNTDTQYF	TGTGCCAGCACTGGACTAGCGGGAAATACAGATACGCAGTATTTT
.	.	TRBV19	TRBJ2-2	15	CASSTRDGFTGELFF	TGTGCCAGTAGTACCCGGGATGGCTTCACCGGGGAGCTGTTTTTT
.	.	TRBV28	TRBJ2-7	17	CASSPSWSPGLSYEQYF	TGTGCCAGCAGTCCCTCGTGGTCGCCGGGACTCTCCTACGAGCAGTACTTC
.	.	TRBV6-5	TRBJ2-7	15	CASSLENRETYEQYF	TGTGCCAGCAGTTTGGAGAACAGGGAAACCTACGAGCAGTACTTC
.	TRBD1	TRBV6-6	TRBJ2-5	15	CASSDPGRGQETQYF	TGTGCCAGCAGTGACCCCGGCAGGGGGCAAGAGACCCAGTACTTC